The 25 T cell receptor beta chains below all came from one sample that was sequenced in a study of T cells in Graves' hyperthyroidism and ophthalmopathy. Researchers took RNA transcripts and amplified the TCR beta CDR3 regions from them. TCR CDR3 regions were first amplified by RT-PCR with HTBI primers. TCRdb analysed the multiplex PCR reads with MiXCR anew, one entry per CDR3 protein. The table has approximately 420,000 distinct CDR3 sequences, 14% to 15% seen once. Sequencing input: blood. Receptor source: a woman under 40 with Graves' hyperthyroidism.

This clonotype was found a few times. The V and J genes are TRBV5-1 and TRBJ1-3, with no clear D. This CDR3 comprises 15 residues. V shed 3 bases and J shed 0 bases, with 10 bases lying between them. Germline-derived CDR1 and CDR2 are SGHRS and YFSETQ. The CDR3 sequence is CASSSGTNSGNTIYF. The CDR3 DNA reads TGCGCCAGCAGCTCGGGAACAAACTCTGGAAACACCATATATTTT.

This clonotype was picked up many times. V is TRBV11-2 and J is TRBJ2-5; D unclear. The germline gives CDR1 SGHAT, CDR2 FQNNGV. Deletions cut 1 base from V and 5 bases from J, with 14 bases between. The CDR3 consists of 15 residues. The CDR3 protein is CASSLVGSRRETQYF. The CDR3 bases are TGTGCCAGCAGCTTAGTAGGATCCAGAAGGGAGACCCAGTACTTC.

This clonotype was seen more than once but under ten times. A much bigger clone sits one base away, suggesting this may be a read error. This chain uses TRBV2 with TRBJ1-3; the D is unclear. The CDR3 is 16 residues long. From germline, CDR1 is SNHLY and CDR2 FYNNEI. The CDR3 DNA reads as TGTGCCAGCAGTGAAGCGCGTACGTTGGCTGGAAACGCCATATATTTT. It encodes CASSEARTLAGNAIYF.

There are many counts of this clonotype. The chain recombines TRBV6-1 with TRBJ1-1; 9 bases fit TRBD1. This CDR3 comprises 15 residues. The junction had 12 bases not matched to a gene; V was cut back by 7 bases and J by 6 bases. Germline V gene data show CDR1 as MNHNS and CDR2 as SASEGT. CDR3 in DNA: TGTGCCAGCAATCCACCGCTGGACAGGGGTGCTGAAGCTTTCTTT. Encoded protein: CASNPPLDRGAEAFF.

This clonotype has at least ten counts. The V gene is TRBV30, the J gene TRBJ2-1; D unclear. V was cut by 2 bases and J by 0 bases, with 5 bases left in between. Germline V gene data show CDR1 as GTSNPN and CDR2 as SVGIG (reference sequence). The CDR3 spans 13 residues. CDR3 loop: CAWSLSSYNEQFF. Here the CDR3 DNA reads TGTGCCTGGAGTCTGAGCTCCTACAATGAGCAGTTCTTC.

This clonotype showed up many times. V and J are TRBV3-1 and TRBJ2-2; TRBD1 matches 12 bases. J lost 7 bases, V lost 4 bases, and 10 bases had no gene match. The CDR3 sequence is 17 residues long. Germline V CDR1 and CDR2: LGHDT, YNNKEL (reference sequence). In DNA, the CDR3 is TGTGCCAGCAGCCTTAGGGACAGGGGGCAGGTTGACGGGGAGCTGTTTTTT. Translated, it gives CASSLRDRGQVDGELFF.

The sample holds many counts of this clonotype. The rearrangement links TRBV20-1 to TRBJ2-7; D possibly corresponds to TRBD1 (6 bases). Germline lookup yields CDR1 DFQATT and CDR2 SNEGSKA (reference sequence). The CDR3 runs to 13 residues. V lost 7 bases, J lost 2 bases, and 15 bases lay in between. This chain's CDR3 is CSGFDRITYEQYF. The CDR3 DNA reads as TGCAGTGGTTTCGACAGGATTACCTACGAGCAGTACTTC.

This clonotype has just a few counts. The chain carries TRBV9 and TRBJ2-3; D uncertain. This CDR3 region has 14 residues. Germline CDR1 and CDR2: SGDLS and YYNGEE. V dropped 0 bases and J dropped 3 bases, with 8 bases sitting between them. For the CDR3, the DNA is TGTGCCAGCAGCGTAGCCACCTCGACAGATACGCAGTATTTT. The encoded protein is CASSVATSTDTQYF.

Of note for this clonotype: Here the CDR3 omits its conserved ending phenylalanine or tryptophan, so a read error is the likely source. The chain has TRBV28 and TRBJ2-3, with TRBD2 identical over 14 bases. CDR1 and CDR2 (germline): MDHEN, SYDVKM. Trimming removed 11 bases from V and 6 bases from J; junction bases left unmatched: 10. CDR3 length equals 15 residues. As DNA, the CDR3 is TGTGCCTGTCAGACTAGCGGGAGGGGGAAGGATACGCAGTATTCT. Amino acids: CACQTSGRGKDTQYS.

This clonotype has a count of ten or more. This chain connects TRBV7-9 to TRBJ2-5, with 9 bases lining up with TRBD1. This CDR3 is 13 amino acids long. Germline CDR1 SEHNR, CDR2 FQNEAQ (reference sequence). The V segment lost 5 bases and the J segment 7 bases; nucleotides outside the gene matches: 5. The CDR3 loop reads CASSPPGQGTQYF. The CDR3 coding sequence is TGTGCCAGCAGCCCGCCGGGACAGGGGACCCAGTACTTC.

This clonotype was seen just once. A much more abundant neighbour one base away suggests this may be a read error. The rearrangement joins TRBV28 to TRBJ1-2; D remains unclear. The CDR3 is 14 amino acids. Per the germline V gene, CDR1 is MDHEN and CDR2 is SYDVKM. The CDR3 spells CASSPRTGGSGYAF. The CDR3 DNA sequence: TGTGCCAGCAGCCCCAGGACCGGAGGGTCTGGCTACGCCTTC.

This clonotype was seen many times. This chain connects TRBV27 to TRBJ1-5, with a possible D match to TRBD1 (5 bases). The germline V gene encodes CDR1 MNHEY and CDR2 SMNVEV (reference sequence). Trimming cost V 4 bases and J 1 base, with 5 bases left between them. This CDR3 region has 13 residues. The CDR3 region is CASSWGSNQPQHF. CDR3 in DNA: TGTGCCAGCAGTTGGGGGAGCAATCAGCCCCAGCATTTT.

This clonotype was recorded at least ten times. The V and J genes are TRBV6-1 and TRBJ2-7, with D possibly being TRBD1 (6 bases). Trimming left V 6 bases short and J 0 bases short, with 9 bases between. The CDR3 length is 13 residues. CDR1 is MNHNS and CDR2 is SASEGT in the germline V gene. The CDR3 bases are TGTGCCAGCAGCGACAGGAGCTCCTACGAGCAGTACTTC. Translated: CASSDRSSYEQYF.

V is TRBV11-2 and J is TRBJ2-1, with 14 nucleotides matching TRBD2. J was trimmed by 3 bases and V by 4 bases; bases with no gene match: 17. Germline V CDR1 and CDR2: SGHAT, FQNNGV. The CDR3 is 21 amino acids. The CDR3 loop reads CASSSGGPGTSGRWVYNEQFF. CDR3 DNA sequence: TGTGCCAGCAGCTCGGGGGGGCCCGGGACTAGCGGGAGATGGGTCTACAATGAGCAGTTCTTC.

This clonotype was detected only a few times. The genes are TRBV5-5 and TRBJ2-1; possibly TRBD2 for D (6 bases). The V end was cut by 3 bases, the J end by 3 bases, with 16 bases between. The CDR3 has 16 residues. Germline V gene lookup returns CDR1 SGHKS and CDR2 YYEKEE (reference sequence). This chain's CDR3 is CASSWGGAGNYNEQFF. CDR3 sequence (DNA): TGTGCCAGCAGCTGGGGTGGAGCGGGTAACTACAATGAGCAGTTCTTC.

This clonotype was counted ten times or more. The chain uses TRBV9 and TRBJ1-2; D is unclear. CDR3 length: 15 amino acids. Germline lookup yields CDR1 SGDLS and CDR2 YYNGEE. The V end was cut by 0 bases, the J end by 4 bases, with 13 bases between. The CDR3 sequence is CASSVGPESSYGYTF. The CDR3 DNA reads TGTGCCAGCAGCGTAGGTCCGGAGAGTTCCTATGGCTACACCTTC.

This clonotype has at least ten counts. The chain uses TRBV2 and TRBJ2-7; 7 nucleotides match TRBD2. V was clipped by 4 bases and J by 1 base; unmatched bases: 7. The CDR3 consists of 15 residues. The germline V gene has CDR1 SNHLY and CDR2 FYNNEI. The DNA for the CDR3 is TGTGCCAGCAGTGGCTCGGCGGGACTATCCTACGAGCAGTACTTC. Amino acids: CASSGSAGLSYEQYF.

This clonotype was seen just once. The V call is TRBV25-1, the J call TRBJ1-2, with 10 bases identical to TRBD1. V shed 3 bases and J 8 bases; nucleotides not matched to a gene: 3. The CDR3 is 13 amino acids. Germline values: CDR1 MGHDK, CDR2 SYGVNS. Written as DNA, the CDR3 is TGTGCCAGCAGTGATTGGACAGGGGGAGGCTACACCTTC. This codes for CASSDWTGGGYTF.

This clonotype showed up many times. CDR3 nucleotide sequence: TGTGCCAGCAGAGGACAGTCCTATGGCTACACCTTC. Protein: CASRGQSYGYTF. This sequence joins TRBV2 and TRBJ1-2, with D perhaps TRBD1 (6 bases). CDR1 is SNHLY and CDR2 is FYNNEI in the germline V gene. CDR3 length: 12 residues. V gave up 6 bases and J gave up 4 bases, with 9 bases separating them.

This clonotype was seen repeatedly, ten times or more. The rearrangement joins TRBV11-3 to TRBJ2-7; TRBD1 matches at 8 bases. Germline V CDR1 and CDR2: SGHNT, YENEEA. There are 13 residues in the CDR3. The trim removed 5 bases at V and 8 bases at J, leaving 8 bases unmatched. The CDR3: CASSLDRAGKQYF. Written as DNA, the CDR3 is TGTGCCAGCAGCCTGGACAGGGCGGGTAAGCAGTACTTC.

The genes are TRBV7-9 and TRBJ1-4, with D maybe TRBD1 (5 bases). Germline values: CDR1 SEHNR, CDR2 FQNEAQ (reference sequence). Trimming removed 5 bases at V and 0 bases at J, with 7 bases between. The CDR3 consists of 14 residues. The CDR3 loop reads CASSQGTTNEKLFF. The CDR3 DNA follows: TGTGCCAGCAGCCAGGGAACAACTAATGAAAAACTGTTTTTT.

This clonotype was observed at least ten times. V gene TRBV7-9 combines with J gene TRBJ2-7; 8 bases are a match to TRBD1. The V gene's germline CDR1 is SEHNR and CDR2 FQNEAQ (reference sequence). J lost 7 bases, V lost 4 bases, and 6 bases had no gene match. The length of the CDR3 is 13 residues. CDR3 residues: CASSYRDRQEQYF. The CDR3 DNA sequence: TGTGCCAGCAGCTACCGGGACAGGCAGGAGCAGTACTTC. Supplemented by reference TRBV7-9 and TRBJ2-7, the full variable domain reads DTGVSQNPRHKITKRGQNVTFRCDPISEHNRLYWYRQTLGQGPEFLTYFQNEAQLEKSRLLSDRFSAERPKGSFSTLEIQRTEQGDSAMYLCASSYRDRQEQYFGPGTRLTVT.

At least ten counts were recorded for this clonotype. The J gene is TRBJ2-7, the V gene TRBV11-1; 11 bases line up with TRBD2. After removal of 5 bases from V and 0 bases from J, the junction contained 9 bases not matched to a gene. The CDR3 length is 17 residues. Germline V gives CDR1 SGHAT, CDR2 FQDESV (reference sequence). The CDR3 coding sequence is TGTGCCAGCAGCCTTCAACCCACTAGCGGGAGCTCCTACGAGCAGTACTTC. It specifies CASSLQPTSGSSYEQYF.

Ten or more counts support this clonotype. V gene TRBV6-5 combines with J gene TRBJ1-1; D unresolved. Germline V gene sequence: CDR1 MNHEY, CDR2 SVGAGI. The length of the CDR3 is 14 residues. V lost 0 bases and J 1 base, leaving 6 bases between the germline ends. CDR3 protein: CASSYSVTNTEAFF. The DNA for the CDR3 is TGTGCCAGCAGTTACTCAGTTACGAACACTGAAGCTTTCTTT.

This sequence joins TRBV2 and TRBJ1-2; possible D gene TRBD1, 6 bases. The CDR3 contains 14 residues. With 6 bases removed from V and 4 bases from J, the gap between germline ends came to 15 bases. CDR1 is SNHLY, CDR2 FYNNEI, per germline. CDR3 sequence (DNA): TGTGCCAGCAGGGAGGACAGTAAAATCTATGGCTACACCTTC. This sequence encodes CASREDSKIYGYTF.